These 5 T cell receptor beta chains were sequenced from one sample in a study of blood T cell repertoires in COVID-19. This table comes from immunoSEQ multiplex PCR, and its TCRdb copy is limited to in-frame clones, with some not included. The profile shows 85,000 to 110,000 clones, more than 75% of them singletons. The sequenced material came from peripheral blood. All receptors derive from a human donor in a cohort sampled during active COVID-19.

By sample fraction, this clone is medium-sized. V is TRBV4-1 and J is TRBJ1-1; the D is unclear. Germline V gene sequence: CDR1 MGHRA, CDR2 YSYEKL. The CDR3 length is 13 residues. Trimming took 1 base from V and 7 from J, leaving 10 bases between them. The CDR3 loop is CASSQGGRREAFF. In DNA form, the CDR3 reads TGCGCCAGCAGCCAAGGAGGGAGGCGTGAAGCTTTCTTT.

This chain connects TRBV5-1 to TRBJ1-1; D not certain. Looked up from germline, CDR1 is SGHRS and CDR2 is YFSETQ. V was cut by 4 bases and J by 3 bases, with 13 bases left in between. The CDR3 loop spans 14 amino acids. CDR3 sequence reads: CASSPIAADTEAFF. CDR3 DNA sequence: TGCGCCAGCAGCCCCATTGCCGCGGACACTGAAGCTTTCTTT. The entire variable domain, with the rest obtained from reference TRBV5-1 and TRBJ1-1, is as follows: KAGVTQTPRYLIKTRGQQVTLSCSPISGHRSVSWYQQTPGQGLQFLFEYFSETQRNKGNFPGRFSGRQFSNSRSEMNVSTLELGDSALYLCASSPIAADTEAFFGQGTRLTVV.

The V and J genes are TRBV5-4 and TRBJ2-7, with 7 bases matching TRBD2. CDR3 length: 15 residues. From germline, CDR1 is SGHNT and CDR2 YYREEE (reference sequence). J was trimmed by 5 bases and V by 4 bases; bases with no gene match: 12. CDR3 protein: CASSLGRRERDEQYF. CDR3 coding DNA: TGTGCCAGCAGCCTCGGGCGGCGGGAGCGGGACGAGCAGTACTTC.

This clone has a handful of counts. V and J are TRBV5-6 and TRBJ1-6; 7 bases are a match to TRBD1. CDR1 is SGHDT and CDR2 is YYEEEE in the germline V gene. The CDR3 loop spans 15 amino acids. V lost 2 bases and J lost 11; bases outside the gene matches: 10. In nucleotides, the CDR3 is TGTGCCAGCAGCTTTTTGGACAGGAAGAAACCACCCCTCCACTTT. It yields the protein CASSFLDRKKPPLHF.

This clone has only a few counts. As DNA, the CDR3 is TGTGCCAGCAGCGATCCTACGGGAGTCCACTTT. It encodes CASSDPTGVHF. J is TRBJ1-6 and V is TRBV5-4; D remains unclear. Germline V CDR1 and CDR2: SGHNT, YYREEE (reference sequence). The CDR3 sequence is 11 residues long. Trimming removed 4 bases from V and 17 bases from J, with 13 bases in between.